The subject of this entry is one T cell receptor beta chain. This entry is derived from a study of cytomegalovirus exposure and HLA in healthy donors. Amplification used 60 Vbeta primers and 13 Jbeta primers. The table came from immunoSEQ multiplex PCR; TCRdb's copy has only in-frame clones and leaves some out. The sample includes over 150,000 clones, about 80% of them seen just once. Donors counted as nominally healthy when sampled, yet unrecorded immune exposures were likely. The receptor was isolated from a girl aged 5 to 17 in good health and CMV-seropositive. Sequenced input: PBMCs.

Here the CDR3 DNA reads TGTGCCAGCAGCCTGACAGGTACCTACGAGCAGTACTTC. Its protein is CASSLTGTYEQYF. The V gene is TRBV5-6, the J gene TRBJ2-7, with D possibly matching TRBD1 (6 bases). The CDR3 runs to 13 residues. Germline-derived CDR1 and CDR2 are SGHDT and YYEEEE. The V gene lost 4 bases and the J gene lost 2 bases, with 10 bases spanning the gap.